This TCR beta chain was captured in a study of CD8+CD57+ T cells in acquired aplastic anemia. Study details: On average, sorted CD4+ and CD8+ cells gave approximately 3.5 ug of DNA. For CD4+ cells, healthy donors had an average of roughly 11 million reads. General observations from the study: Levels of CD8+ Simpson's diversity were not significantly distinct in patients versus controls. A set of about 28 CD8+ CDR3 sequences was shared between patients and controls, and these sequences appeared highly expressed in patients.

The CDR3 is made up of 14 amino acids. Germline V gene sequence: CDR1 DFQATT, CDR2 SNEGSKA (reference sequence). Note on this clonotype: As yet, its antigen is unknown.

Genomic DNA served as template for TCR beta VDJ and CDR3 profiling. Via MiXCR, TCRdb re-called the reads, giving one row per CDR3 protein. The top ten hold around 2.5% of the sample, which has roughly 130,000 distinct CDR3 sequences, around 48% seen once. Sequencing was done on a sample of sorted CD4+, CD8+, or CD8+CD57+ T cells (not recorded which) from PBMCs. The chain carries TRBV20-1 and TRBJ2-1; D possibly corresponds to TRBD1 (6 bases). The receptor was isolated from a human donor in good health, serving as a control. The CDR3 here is CSGRGASSYNEQFF. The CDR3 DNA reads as TGCAGCGGCAGGGGTGCGAGCTCCTACAATGAGCAGTTCTTC.